These 26 T cell receptor beta chains share one sample of origin, sequenced in a study of immune characterization of retroperitoneal liposarcoma. Each CDR3 protein gets one entry after TCRdb re-called the PCR reads with MiXCR. The sample lists approximately 7,800 distinct CDR3 sequences, about 40% occurring once. Sequencing was carried out using tumor tissue. The receptors stem from a male donor with retroperitoneal liposarcoma.

This clonotype was recorded a few times. V is TRBV6-1 and J is TRBJ2-5; D is unresolved. Germline V CDR1 and CDR2: MNHNS, SASEGT. V was trimmed by 5 bases and J by 11 bases, leaving 21 bases between them. The CDR3 sequence is 14 residues long. The CDR3 bases are TGTGCCAGCAGTAGGTCAGGACGCAACAATGAGCAGTACTTC. It translates to CASSRSGRNNEQYF.

The gene calls are TRBV10-2 and TRBJ2-5, with TRBD2 matching over 8 bases. TRBJ2-7 matches the DNA end more closely, so the J call is doubtful. The CDR3 consists of 13 residues. The germline V gene has CDR1 WSHSY and CDR2 SAAADI. This chain's CDR3 is CASHPAGENEQYF. For the CDR3, the DNA is TGCGCCAGCCATCCAGCGGGGGAGAACGAGCAGTACTTC.

In the case of this clonotype: A read error may be the cause here, since a much bigger clone is one base away. A read error is likely, as this CDR3 ends without the conserved phenylalanine or tryptophan. V gene TRBV6-1 combines with J gene TRBJ2-5; D possibly corresponds to TRBD1 (5 bases). Between the trimmed V and J ends, which lost 5 bases and 11 bases, there was a span of 18 bases. Germline assignment: CDR1 MNHNS and CDR2 SASEGT. This CDR3 is 13 amino acids long. The CDR3 here is CASSQGIGYEQYS. In DNA form, the CDR3 reads TGTGCCAGCAGTCAGGGAATCGGATATGAGCAGTACTCC.

The V and J genes are TRBV6-1 and TRBJ2-3; a weak D match, TRBD1 (5 bases). Germline lookup yields CDR1 MNHNS and CDR2 SASEGT. Trimming cost V 3 bases and J 4 bases, with 8 bases left between them. There are 13 residues in the CDR3. The CDR3 DNA reads TGTGCCAGCAGTGATCAGGGTGCAGATACGCAGTATTTT. This sequence encodes CASSDQGADTQYF.

The chain has TRBV6-5 and TRBJ2-3; TRBD2 aligns across 8 bases. The length of the CDR3 is 15 residues. The germline V gene has CDR1 MNHEY and CDR2 SVGAGI. The J segment lost 1 base and the V segment lost 9 bases, leaving 9 bases of the junction unmatched. The CDR3 DNA sequence: TGTGCCAGTTGGTCGGGGGGGTTTGGCACAGATACGCAGTATTTT. Translated: CASWSGGFGTDTQYF.

This clonotype was seen ten or more times. The CDR3 here is CASSSRLAETSTDTQYF. The CDR3 DNA sequence: TGTGCCAGCAGCTCCCGACTAGCGGAAACTAGCACAGATACGCAGTATTTT. The genes are TRBV7-8 and TRBJ2-3; 9 bases align to TRBD2. V lost 4 bases and J lost 0; bases outside the gene matches: 8. Germline assignment: CDR1 SGHVS and CDR2 FQNEAQ. CDR3 length equals 17 residues.

This clonotype was detected only once. The gene calls are TRBV6-5 and TRBJ2-1; 7 nucleotides agree with TRBD2. The germline gives CDR1 MNHEY, CDR2 SVGAGI. V gave up 6 bases and J gave up 0 bases; unmatched junction bases: 8. This CDR3 contains 16 residues. The CDR3 nucleotides are TGTGCCAGCAGGCCTACTAGCGATAGCTCCTACAATGAGCAGTTCTTC. Its translation is CASRPTSDSSYNEQFF.

The J gene is TRBJ2-1, the V gene TRBV6-5; possibly TRBD2 for D (6 bases). The CDR3 length is 15 residues. CDR1 and CDR2 from the germline V gene are MNHEY and SVGAGI. The V end lost 2 bases, the J end lost 10 bases, and 18 bases lay between the germline ends. CDR3 amino acids: CASSYGRGWSYEQFF. Here the CDR3 DNA reads TGTGCCAGCAGTTACGGGCGGGGATGGTCCTACGAGCAGTTCTTC.

This clonotype was counted a few times. The gene calls are TRBV7-8 and TRBJ2-1, with D unresolved. V lost 2 bases and J 10 bases, leaving 12 bases between the germline ends. The CDR3 consists of 13 residues. Germline lookup yields CDR1 SGHVS and CDR2 FQNEAQ. The DNA of the CDR3 is TGTGCCAGCAGCTTAACTTCTACGTACGAGCAGTTCTTC. It encodes CASSLTSTYEQFF.

This clonotype was observed at least ten times. A much larger clone sits a single nucleotide away, making a read error possible. The gene calls are TRBV6-6 and TRBJ2-1, with D tentatively TRBD1 (5 bases). The J call is in doubt because the DNA end fits TRBJ2-7 better. The CDR3 loop spans 16 amino acids. Germline values: CDR1 MNHNY, CDR2 SVGAGI (reference sequence). As DNA, the CDR3 is TGTGCCAGCAGTTTCAATGACAGACAGATTTCCTACGAGCAGTACTTC. This encodes CASSFNDRQISYEQYF.

The chain uses TRBV27 and TRBJ1-2, with 11 bases lining up with TRBD1. In germline, CDR1 is MNHEY, CDR2 SMNVEV (reference sequence). J gave up 4 bases and V 5 bases, and 6 bases lay outside the gene matches. This CDR3 has 15 residues. The CDR3 loop is CASSQGTGGVYGYTF. The CDR3 nucleotides are TGTGCCAGCAGTCAAGGGACAGGGGGGGTCTATGGCTACACCTTC.

The chain has TRBV25-1 and TRBJ2-5, with 7 bases that match TRBD1. Germline CDR1 and CDR2: MGHDK and SYGVNS. This CDR3 is 14 amino acids long. The V and J ends lost 0 bases and 2 bases, in that order; junction bases with no gene match: 0. As DNA, the CDR3 is TGTGCCAGCAGTGAATACAGGGGGCAAGAGACCCAGTACTTC. Translation gives CASSEYRGQETQYF.

The CDR3 sequence is CASTRDLSYEQYF. For the CDR3, the DNA is TGTGCCAGCACCCGGGACCTCTCCTACGAGCAGTACTTC. V is TRBV6-1 and J is TRBJ2-7; D is perhaps TRBD1 or TRBD2 (5 bases each). The V gene's germline CDR1 is MNHNS and CDR2 SASEGT. The ends were cut back, 7 bases at V and 0 bases at J, with 10 bases in the middle. The CDR3 has 13 amino acids.

This clonotype was seen only a few times. V is TRBV6-1 and J is TRBJ2-2; the D gene is possibly TRBD2 (6 bases). Per germline, CDR1 MNHNS and CDR2 SASEGT. Between the trimmed V and J ends, which lost 2 bases and 2 bases, there was a span of 9 bases. This CDR3 has 15 amino acids. The CDR3 loop is CASSEWGGNTGELFF. The CDR3 bases are TGTGCCAGCAGTGAATGGGGAGGTAACACCGGGGAGCTGTTTTTT.

This clonotype was observed a single time. The chain combines TRBV28 with TRBJ2-7; D is possibly TRBD2 (6 bases). The CDR3 totals 14 residues. Germline V gives CDR1 MDHEN, CDR2 SYDVKM. The V and J ends lost 8 bases and 3 bases respectively, with 17 bases between them. The DNA of the CDR3 is TGTGCCAGCCGCTACCGAATGGGGGGCTACGAGCAGTACTTC. Its translation: CASRYRMGGYEQYF. The variable domain in full, completed from reference TRBV28 and TRBJ2-7, reads DVKVTQSSRYLVKRTGEKVFLECVQDMDHENMFWYRQDPGLGLRLIYFSYDVKMKEKGDIPEGYSVSREKKERFSLILESASTNQTSMYLCASRYRMGGYEQYFGPGTRLTVT.

This rearrangement joins TRBV6-1 to TRBJ2-5; 7 bases fit TRBD1. The DNA matches TRBJ2-7 better at its end, which makes the J call doubtful. CDR1 is MNHNS and CDR2 is SASEGT in the germline V gene. This CDR3 has 14 amino acids. In DNA form, the CDR3 reads TGTGCCAGCAGTTTAAACAGGGGTTCCTACGAGCAGTACTTC. Encoded protein: CASSLNRGSYEQYF.

J is TRBJ2-3 and V is TRBV27, with 7 bases aligning to TRBD2. The DNA matches TRBJ2-7 better at its end, which makes the J call doubtful. Looked up from germline, CDR1 is MNHEY and CDR2 is SMNVEV (reference sequence). CDR3 length: 14 residues. The CDR3 DNA is TGTGCCAGCAGTTTGGGCGGGAGTATTGATGAGCAGTACTTC. Translation gives CASSLGGSIDEQYF.

V gene TRBV7-6 combines with J gene TRBJ1-6, with 10 bases lining up with TRBD1. V shed 3 bases, J shed 7 bases, and the junction held 3 bases outside the gene matches. Germline-derived CDR1 and CDR2 are SGHVS and FNYEAQ. CDR3 length equals 15 residues. DNA of the CDR3: TGTGCCAGCAGCTTTGGGGACAGGGGCAATTCACCCCTCCACTTT. Protein sequence: CASSFGDRGNSPLHF. Looking up the rest from reference TRBV7-6 and TRBJ1-6 gives the full variable domain: GAGVSQSPRYKVTKRGQDVALRCDPISGHVSLYWYRQALGQGPEFLTYFNYEAQQDKSGLPNDRFSAERPEGSISTLTIQRTEQRDSAMYRCASSFGDRGNSPLHFGNGTRLTVT.

V gene TRBV6-1 combines with J gene TRBJ1-3; possibly TRBD1 for D (6 bases). The V and J ends lost 7 bases and 1 base respectively, with 8 bases between them. The CDR3 length is 13 residues. The germline V gene has CDR1 MNHNS and CDR2 SASEGT. CDR3 protein: CASKQGSGNTIYF. The CDR3 nucleotides read TGTGCCAGCAAACAGGGATCTGGAAACACCATATATTTT.

This clonotype was found a few times. The V and J genes are TRBV6-5 and TRBJ2-1; 13 nucleotides align to TRBD2. Unmatched junction bases numbered 10, after V lost 10 bases and J lost 7 bases. Germline lookup yields CDR1 MNHEY and CDR2 SVGAGI. The CDR3 has 15 amino acids. The CDR3 nucleotides are TGTGCCACGTACAAACCGGGACTAGCGGGAAATGAGCAGTTCTTC. Residues: CATYKPGLAGNEQFF.

This clonotype is termed medium-sized. The gene calls are TRBV6-1 and TRBJ2-5; TRBD1 matches 8 bases. The CDR3 sequence is 13 residues long. From germline, CDR1 is MNHNS and CDR2 SASEGT. Trimming cost V 10 bases and J 3 bases; bases outside gene matches: 7. The CDR3 reads CATDRTGKETQYF. The CDR3 DNA sequence: TGTGCCACCGACCGGACAGGGAAAGAGACCCAGTACTTC.

The V and J genes are TRBV6-8 and TRBJ2-7; 9 bases are a match to TRBD2. The junction had 3 bases not matched to a gene; V was cut back by 6 bases and J by 0 bases. The CDR3 has 14 residues. Per the germline V gene, CDR1 is MNHGY and CDR2 is SAAAGT. For the CDR3, the DNA is TGTGCCAGCAGGATTAGCGGGAGCTCCTACGAGCAGTACTTC. Amino acids: CASRISGSSYEQYF.

The chain joins TRBV6-1 to TRBJ2-1; 7 positions agree with TRBD1. After removal of 6 bases from V and 10 bases from J, the junction contained 15 bases not matched to a gene. The CDR3 is made up of 15 amino acids. Germline V gene sequence: CDR1 MNHNS, CDR2 SASEGT. Here the CDR3 DNA reads TGTGCCAGCAGAACCGGGACAGTCCCCTTCCGGGAGCAGTTCTTC. Translation gives CASRTGTVPFREQFF.

This clonotype was detected only a few times. CDR3: CASSEGGGGPETQYF. CDR3 DNA sequence: TGTGCCAGCAGTGAAGGTGGAGGAGGGCCAGAGACCCAGTACTTC. The chain combines TRBV6-1 with TRBJ2-5, with D tentatively TRBD2 (6 bases). The germline CDR1 and CDR2 sequences are MNHNS and SASEGT. Deletions cut 1 base from V and 4 bases from J, with 13 bases between. CDR3 size: 15 residues.

In this sample, this clonotype turned up many times. V and J are TRBV6-1 and TRBJ2-3; 12 nucleotides match TRBD2. Germline trimming cut 8 bases from V and 6 bases from J; bases unmatched to any gene: 9. Germline values: CDR1 MNHNS, CDR2 SASEGT. CDR3 size: 15 residues. Here the CDR3 DNA reads TGTGCCAGCGGGGAGGGACTAGCGGGCCCCGATACGCAGTATTTT. It translates to CASGEGLAGPDTQYF.

Points on this clonotype: A clone one base away is much larger, so this may be a read error. The CDR3 here is CASSGIAGQLYEQFF. For the CDR3, the DNA is TGTGCCAGCAGTGGAATAGCGGGACAACTCTACGAGCAGTTCTTC. This chain uses TRBV6-1 with TRBJ2-1; 8 bases line up with TRBD2. The CDR3 covers 15 residues. With 4 bases clipped from V and 10 bases from J, the junction kept 12 bases outside the gene matches. Germline lookup yields CDR1 MNHNS and CDR2 SASEGT.